Included here is one T cell receptor (beta chain) sequence, with context. Germline V lookup: CDR1 KGHSH, CDR2 LQKENI. This CDR3 spans 13 amino acids. V dropped 2 bases and J dropped 5 bases, with 6 bases sitting between them. Assay: immunoSEQ multiplex PCR; the TCRdb copy retains only in-frame clones and omits some. The table includes approximately 250,000 clones, around 80% detected once. The source of the sample is a study of blood T cell repertoires in COVID-19. Sequencing was carried out using PBMCs or T cells enriched from blood (not recorded which). The chain is built from TRBV18 and TRBJ2-2; TRBD1 might be the D (6 bases). This TCR was sampled from a man aged 30-40 years with acute COVID-19. In DNA form, the CDR3 reads TGTGCCAGCTCACCAGGACAGACCGGGGAGCTGTTTTTT. Amino acids: CASSPGQTGELFF.